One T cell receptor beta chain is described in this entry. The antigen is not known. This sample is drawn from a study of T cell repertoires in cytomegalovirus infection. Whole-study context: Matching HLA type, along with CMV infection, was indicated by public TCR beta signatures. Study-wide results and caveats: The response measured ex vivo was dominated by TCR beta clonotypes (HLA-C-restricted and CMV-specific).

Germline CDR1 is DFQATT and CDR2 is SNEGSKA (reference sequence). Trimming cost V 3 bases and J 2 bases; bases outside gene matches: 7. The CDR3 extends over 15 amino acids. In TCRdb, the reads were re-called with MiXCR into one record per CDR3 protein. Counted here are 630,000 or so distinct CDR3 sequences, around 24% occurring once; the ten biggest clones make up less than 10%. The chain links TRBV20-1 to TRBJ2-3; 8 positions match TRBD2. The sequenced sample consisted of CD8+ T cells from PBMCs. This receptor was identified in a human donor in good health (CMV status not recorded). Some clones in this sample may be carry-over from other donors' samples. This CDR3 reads CSASKDGGATDTQYF. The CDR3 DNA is TGCAGTGCTAGTAAGGACGGGGGGGCCACAGATACGCAGTATTTT.